The subject of this entry is one T cell receptor beta chain. This clone's antigen is unknown. No base quality values were provided; no much bigger clone lies one nucleotide off. Explained via the paper, the treatment or condition label denotes: roughly 18 received Ad26.COV2.S at low or high dose, single or two shots; 5 received placebo; per-sample allocation not given. Repertoires of vaccine and placebo recipients were sequenced from samples taken on day 63 after the first injection. Cohort 1b enrolled 25 to 30 adults aged 18-55 years at a single site in Boston, USA, between 29 July and 7 August 2020. Ad26.COV2.S was a replication-incompetent adenovirus type 26 vector expressing a prefusion-stabilized SARS-CoV-2 spike protein from the original Wuhan strain. The immunoSEQ Assay was the method used to sequence TCRbeta CDR3 regions. After extraction, genomic DNA underwent amplification by bias-controlled multiplex PCR, followed by high-throughput sequencing. As for the original processing: To quantify the absolute abundance of every unique TCRbeta CDR3 region, sequences were collapsed and filtered. T cell fraction was estimated by normalizing TCRbeta template counts to usable DNA, which was measured by amplifying reference genes present in all nucleated cells. Repertoire TCRs were annotated as SARS-CoV-2-specific by exact matching of V gene, CDR3 amino acid sequence and J gene to a known reactive TCR set. The reference SARS-CoV-2 TCR set came from MIRA and was filtered for enrichment in COVID-19-positive ImmuneCODE repertoires, removing public or cross-reactive TCRs. Using the MIRA antigens, annotated TCRs were further analysed by specific ORF or by position within an ORF. Breadth was defined as annotated unique rearrangements over total unique productive rearrangements; depth was the summed frequency of those rearrangements. TCR breadth was compared between groups using two-sided Wilcoxon rank-sum tests. What TCRdb holds here is the immuneACCESS table cut down to in-frame rearrangements. Part of the clones is not present; checked against another copy, under half of the missing clones reflect an unresolved V gene, and the others are unexplained. The V and J calls and clone size were taken over from that table, and D and trimming were inferred from the DNA. Here the sample has about 350,000 clones; approximately 86% occur a single time. The ten largest make up about 10% of the sample.

The germline ends are 13 bases apart after V is trimmed by 4 bases and J by 1 base. Inclusive of the bounding cysteine and phenylalanine, the CDR3 is 15 residues long. Only CDR3 DNA is held: 45 bases, read in frame from base 1. CDR1 and CDR2 are read off the germline V gene as SGHAT and FQNNGV. The data are from a study of Ad26.COV2.S vaccination and SARS-CoV-2 variants (dated by TCRdb to the early 2020s). At the level of the whole study: Donors in the vaccine arm were drawn from COV1001, a multicentre, randomized, double-blind, placebo-controlled phase I-IIa trial testing Ad26.COV2.S in healthy adults. The TCR-sequenced set comprised approximately 32 samples: around 20 Ad26.COV2.S vaccine recipients, 5 placebo recipients and 8 SARS-CoV-2 convalescent individuals. Ad26.COV2.S was administered intramuscularly at 5 x 10^10 or 1 x 10^11 viral particles, either as a single shot or as two shots given 56 days apart. Participants in the trial were split at random into five groups of five each, receiving low-dose or high-dose Ad26.COV2.S once or twice, or else placebo on both occasions. Blinding of investigators to trial group allocation was maintained during experiments and outcome assessment. TCRbeta repertoire sequencing was used to assess the specificity and breadth of SARS-CoV-2-reactive T cell receptors after Ad26.COV2.S vaccination. Study-wide findings and limitations: The authors noted that the TCR breadth and depth analyses may have underestimated total T cell responses. Vaccine and placebo recipients had comparable non-spike TCR breadth, which fits with the vaccine containing only spike. The study was not powered to compare responses between vaccine doses or regimens. Spike-specific TCR breadth was higher in Ad26.COV2.S recipients than in placebo recipients (P = 0.0014). Substantial breadth of spike-specific CD8+ and CD4+ T cell responses was reported after vaccination.

The sequence came from a person between 18 and 65 years old who received the Ad26.COV2.S COVID-19 vaccine or a placebo. This specimen consisted of peripheral blood, obtained in a trial of Ad26.COV2.S vaccine versus placebo. The V and J segments used are TRBV11-2 and TRBJ2-5; TRBD1 might be the D gene, on 5 matching bases. For the CDR3, the sequence is CASSSSRQLQETQYF. The DNA sequence is as follows: TGTGCCAGCAGCTCATCCAGACAGCTCCAAGAGACCCAGTACTTC.